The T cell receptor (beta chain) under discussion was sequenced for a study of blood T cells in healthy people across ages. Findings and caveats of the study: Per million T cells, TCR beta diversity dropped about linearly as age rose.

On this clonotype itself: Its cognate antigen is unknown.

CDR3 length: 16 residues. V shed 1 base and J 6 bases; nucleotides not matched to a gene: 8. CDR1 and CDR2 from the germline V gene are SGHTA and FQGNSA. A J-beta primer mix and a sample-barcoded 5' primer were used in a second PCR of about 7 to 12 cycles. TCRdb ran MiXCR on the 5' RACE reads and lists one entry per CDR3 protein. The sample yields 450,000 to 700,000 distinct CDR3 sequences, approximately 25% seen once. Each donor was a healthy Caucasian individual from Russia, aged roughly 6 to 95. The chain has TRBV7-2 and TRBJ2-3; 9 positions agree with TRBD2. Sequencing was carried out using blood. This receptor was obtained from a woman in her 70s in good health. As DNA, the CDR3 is TGTGCCAGCAGCTTAGGCAGCGGGGGGTACGGGGATACGCAGTATTTT. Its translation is CASSLGSGGYGDTQYF.